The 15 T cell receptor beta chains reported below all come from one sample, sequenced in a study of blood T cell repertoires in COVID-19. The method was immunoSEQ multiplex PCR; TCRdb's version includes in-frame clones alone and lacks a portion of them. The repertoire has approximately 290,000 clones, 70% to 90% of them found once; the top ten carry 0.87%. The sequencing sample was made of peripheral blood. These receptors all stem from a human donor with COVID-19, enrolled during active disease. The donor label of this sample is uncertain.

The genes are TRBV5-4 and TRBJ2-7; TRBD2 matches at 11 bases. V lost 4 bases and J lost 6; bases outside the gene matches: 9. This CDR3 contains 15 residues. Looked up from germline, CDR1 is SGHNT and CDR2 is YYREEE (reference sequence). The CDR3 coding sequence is TGTGCCAGCAGCCAAACTAGCGGGAGTTGGGGCGAGCAGTACTTC. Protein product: CASSQTSGSWGEQYF.

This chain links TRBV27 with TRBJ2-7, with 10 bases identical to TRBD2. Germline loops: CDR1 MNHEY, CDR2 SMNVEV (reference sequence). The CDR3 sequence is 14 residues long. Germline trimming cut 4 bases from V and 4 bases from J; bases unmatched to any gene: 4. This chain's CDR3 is CASSYQREGYEQYF. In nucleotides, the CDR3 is TGTGCCAGCAGTTACCAGCGGGAGGGGTACGAGCAGTACTTC.

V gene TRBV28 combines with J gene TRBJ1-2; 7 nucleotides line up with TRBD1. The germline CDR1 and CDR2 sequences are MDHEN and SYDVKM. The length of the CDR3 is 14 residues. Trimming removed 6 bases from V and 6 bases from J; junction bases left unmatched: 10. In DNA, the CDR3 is TGTGCCAGCAGGCAAAATACAGGGGCGGATGGCTACACCTTC. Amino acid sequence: CASRQNTGADGYTF.

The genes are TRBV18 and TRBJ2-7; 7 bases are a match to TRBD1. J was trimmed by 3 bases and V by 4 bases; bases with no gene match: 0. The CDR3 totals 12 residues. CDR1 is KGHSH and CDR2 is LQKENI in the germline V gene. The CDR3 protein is CASSRDSYEQYF. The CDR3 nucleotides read TGTGCCAGCTCACGGGACAGCTACGAGCAGTACTTC.

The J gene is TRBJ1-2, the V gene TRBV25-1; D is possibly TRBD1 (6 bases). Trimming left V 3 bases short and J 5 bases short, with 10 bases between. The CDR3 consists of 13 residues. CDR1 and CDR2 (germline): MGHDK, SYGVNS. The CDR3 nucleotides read TGTGCCAGCAGTGACTGGCAGGGGTATGGCTACACCTTC. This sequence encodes CASSDWQGYGYTF.

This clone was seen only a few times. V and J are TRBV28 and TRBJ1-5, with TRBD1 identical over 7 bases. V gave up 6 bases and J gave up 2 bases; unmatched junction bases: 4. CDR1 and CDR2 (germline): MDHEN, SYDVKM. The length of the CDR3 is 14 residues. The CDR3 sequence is CASSLGQRNQPQHF. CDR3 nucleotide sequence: TGTGCCAGCAGCTTGGGACAGCGCAATCAGCCCCAGCATTTT.

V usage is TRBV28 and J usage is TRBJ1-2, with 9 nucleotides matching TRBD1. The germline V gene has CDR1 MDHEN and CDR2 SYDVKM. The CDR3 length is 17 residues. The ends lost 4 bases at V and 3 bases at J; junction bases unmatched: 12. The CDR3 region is CASSSTTTQGADYGYTF. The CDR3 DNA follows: TGTGCCAGCAGTTCAACCACCACACAGGGGGCTGACTATGGCTACACCTTC.

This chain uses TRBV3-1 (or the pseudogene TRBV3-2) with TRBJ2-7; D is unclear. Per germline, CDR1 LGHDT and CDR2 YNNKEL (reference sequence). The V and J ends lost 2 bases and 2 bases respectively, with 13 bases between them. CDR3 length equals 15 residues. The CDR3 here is CASSQLPTSPYEQYF. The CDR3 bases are TGTGCCAGCAGCCAACTCCCGACTTCACCCTACGAGCAGTACTTC.

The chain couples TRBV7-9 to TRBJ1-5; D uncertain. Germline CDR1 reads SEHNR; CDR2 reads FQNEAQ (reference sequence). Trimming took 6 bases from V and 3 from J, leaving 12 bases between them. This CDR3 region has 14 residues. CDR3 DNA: TGTGCCAGCAGGCTCGTAACAGCCAATCAGCCCCAGCATTTT. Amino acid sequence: CASRLVTANQPQHF.

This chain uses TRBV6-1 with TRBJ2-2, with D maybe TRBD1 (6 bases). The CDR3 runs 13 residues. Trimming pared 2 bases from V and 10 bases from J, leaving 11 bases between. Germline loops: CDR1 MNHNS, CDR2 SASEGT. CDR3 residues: CASSEIRGTELFF. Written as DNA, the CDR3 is TGTGCCAGCAGTGAAATCAGGGGTACGGAGCTGTTTTTT.

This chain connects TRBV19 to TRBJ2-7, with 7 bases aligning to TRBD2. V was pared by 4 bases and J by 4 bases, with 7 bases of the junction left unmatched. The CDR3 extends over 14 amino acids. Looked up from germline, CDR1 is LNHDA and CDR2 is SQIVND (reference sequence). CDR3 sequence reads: CASSKWEGPYEQYF. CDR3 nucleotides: TGTGCCAGTAGTAAGTGGGAGGGCCCGTACGAGCAGTACTTC.

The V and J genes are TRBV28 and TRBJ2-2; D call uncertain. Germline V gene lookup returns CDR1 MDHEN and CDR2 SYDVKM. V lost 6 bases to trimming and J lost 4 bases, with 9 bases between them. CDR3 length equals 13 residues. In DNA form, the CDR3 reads TGTGCCAGCAGCAATTGGGCCACCGGGGAGCTGTTTTTT. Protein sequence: CASSNWATGELFF.

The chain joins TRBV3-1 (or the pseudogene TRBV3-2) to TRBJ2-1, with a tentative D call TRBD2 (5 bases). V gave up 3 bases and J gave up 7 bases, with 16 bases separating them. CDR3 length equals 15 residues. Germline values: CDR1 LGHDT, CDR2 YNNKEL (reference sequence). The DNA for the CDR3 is TGTGCCAGCAGCCACCGAACAGTAGCGCGTAATGAGCAGTTCTTC. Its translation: CASSHRTVARNEQFF.

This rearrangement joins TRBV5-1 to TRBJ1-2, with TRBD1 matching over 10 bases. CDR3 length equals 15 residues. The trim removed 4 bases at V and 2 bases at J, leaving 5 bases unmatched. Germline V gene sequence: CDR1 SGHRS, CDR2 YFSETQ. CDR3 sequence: CASSPETGGNYGYTF. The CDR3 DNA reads TGCGCCAGCAGCCCGGAGACAGGGGGCAACTATGGCTACACCTTC.

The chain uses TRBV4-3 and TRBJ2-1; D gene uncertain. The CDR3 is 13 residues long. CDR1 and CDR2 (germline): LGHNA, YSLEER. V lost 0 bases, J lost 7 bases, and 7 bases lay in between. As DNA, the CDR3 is TGCGCCAGCAGCCAAGATCAGATGAATGAGCAGTTCTTC. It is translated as CASSQDQMNEQFF.